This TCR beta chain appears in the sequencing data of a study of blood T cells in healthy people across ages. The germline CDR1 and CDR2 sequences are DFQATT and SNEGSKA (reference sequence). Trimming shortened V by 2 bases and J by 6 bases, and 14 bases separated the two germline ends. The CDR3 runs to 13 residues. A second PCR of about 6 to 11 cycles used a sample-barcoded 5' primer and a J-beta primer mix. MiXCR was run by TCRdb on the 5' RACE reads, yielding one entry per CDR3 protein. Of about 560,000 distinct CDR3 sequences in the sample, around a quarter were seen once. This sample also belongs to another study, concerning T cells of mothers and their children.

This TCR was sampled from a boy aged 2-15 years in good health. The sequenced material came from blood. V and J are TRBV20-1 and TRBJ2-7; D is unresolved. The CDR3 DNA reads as TGCAGTGCTAGAAAAGGTGGTCTTTTCGAGCAGTACTTC. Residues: CSARKGGLFEQYF.